This note documents a single TCR beta chain sequence. The specificity of this receptor is unknown. There are no base qualities to consult, and no much larger clone falls within one base. Spanning cysteine to phenylalanine, the CDR3 consists of 11 amino acids. Here the CDR3 DNA is all that survives: 33 bases in frame from base 1. Reading the germline V gene (reference sequence) gives CDR1 DFQATT and CDR2 SNEGSKA. V loses 8 bases, J loses 6 bases, and the germline ends lie 12 bases apart. The data belong to a study of blood T cells in healthy people across ages (dated by TCRdb to about 2015). Broadly, across the study: In model experiments, template switching captured about one uniquely barcoded TCR beta cDNA molecule for every two T cells. Age-related changes in TCR beta repertoire diversity were measured in the study by deep sequencing normalized with unique cDNA molecular identifiers. Donors were grouped into four age groups: young (average roughly 15 years), middle-aged (roughly 40), aged (around 62) and long-lived (just over 80). To avoid experimental bias, donors of different ages were spread randomly across the sequencing lanes. For two donors (one aged 18 to 29 and one aged 80 or older), the study analyzed two additional independent replicas of 1 million unique cDNA reads from the same blood draw.

What the study reported, not specific to this receptor: Bulk unsorted PBMC profiling prevented conclusive comparison of naive and antigen-experienced compartments. As age increased, observed TCR beta diversity per million T cells dropped in a roughly linear way, and a significant reduction was already evident by age about 40. Because the CMV infection status of the donors was unknown, age-related changes in expanded clonotypes may potentially have been confounded. Observed TCR beta diversity correlated strongly with the percentage of naive T cells measured by flow cytometry. The long-lived group showed more naive CD4+ T cells, fewer expanded clones and increased TCR diversity than the aged group, suggesting age selection. Estimates of total diversity based on one million sequenced T cells were regarded as lower bounds and as underestimates.

The donors were roughly 39 Caucasian individuals from Russia, aged 6 to 90 years, who were systemically healthy. Each donor gave roughly 9.5 milliliters of peripheral blood, collected into EDTA-treated Vacutainer tubes. Ficoll-Paque density-gradient centrifugation was used to isolate PBMCs, with at least 7 million obtained per sample. Trizol reagent was used to extract total RNA from PBMCs, with at least 5 micrograms per sample. For every donor, flow cytometry on a PBMC aliquot measured the percentage of naive CD45RAhigh/CD27high T cells. Library prep was done by 5' RACE. Sequencing took place on an Illumina HiSeq 2500. A second roughly 6 to 12 cycle PCR used a sample-barcoded 5' primer and a J-beta primer mix. Each TCR beta cDNA molecule received a unique molecular identifier from a template-switch 5' adaptor carrying 12 random nucleotides. Each sample yielded at least 3 million CDR3-containing paired-end reads. First-strand cDNA was synthesized from all RNA with the Mint cDNA synthesis kit, primed by a TRBC-specific oligonucleotide. Following uracil-DNA glycosylase treatment, all cDNA underwent a first 18-cycle PCR with the universal primers M1SS and BC2_uni_R. Per the source publication's procedure: For normalization, 1 million high-quality reads, each with a distinct molecular identifier, were randomly selected from each sample. Reads sharing molecular identifiers were discarded rather than binned into consensus sequences. MiTCR, run with a Q25 quality threshold and the strictest error-elimination algorithm, handled CDR3 identification, clonotype clustering and error correction. A nonparametric unseen species model with Euler transformation was used to estimate a lower bound on total TCR beta diversity. In TCRdb, the public reads were trimmed at Q25 with fastp and aligned with MiXCR, with productive beta chains retained. Rows are unified per CDR3 protein, each entry keeping the most common DNA and genes. The V and J calls shown here were made by TCRdb, not taken from the authors' results. The sample has over 950,000 distinct CDR3 sequences on record, roughly 50% of them singletons. The ten top clones hold roughly a fifth of the sample.

The sequence came from a woman aged 55-69 years in good health. Sequencing was performed on blood. Recombination connected TRBV20-1 to TRBJ2-3, with an unclear D gene assignment. In nucleotides, the sequence is TGCAGTCGGTGGAACCGGGATACGCAGTATTTT. It is translated as CSRWNRDTQYF.